A single sample is the source of the 5 T cell receptor beta chains below, sequenced in a study of shared clonotypes between healthy human individuals (dated by TCRdb to the early 2020s). Library preparation was by the immunoSEQ multiplex PCR assay. Entries here come from immuneACCESS through TCRdb and include only in-frame sequences with V and J called. Some clones fail to appear in such tables; in the studies checked, an unresolved V gene covers under half of the shortfall, and the cause of the remainder is unknown. In all, the sample holds over a million clones, and about 98% of those were seen once. The top ten clonotypes cover roughly 0.42% of the sample. The sequencing input was naive CD4+ T cells sorted from blood. Per the publication, the cell subset or site label means: CD45RA+ positively selected. Receptor source: a man aged 30 to 45 in good health.

The V call is TRBV11-2, the J call TRBJ2-1, with 8 bases matching TRBD1. V shed 5 bases, J shed 2 bases, and the junction held 5 bases outside the gene matches. The V gene's germline CDR1 is SGHAT and CDR2 FQNNGV. This CDR3 has 15 amino acids. DNA for the CDR3: TGTGCCAGCAGCCCCGGACAGGGCACCTACAATGAGCAGTTCTTC. Its translation is CASSPGQGTYNEQFF.

This sequence joins TRBV15 and TRBJ2-5; TRBD2 matches 15 bases. This CDR3 spans 20 amino acids. Germline V gene sequence: CDR1 LNHNV, CDR2 YYDKDF (reference sequence). Trimming removed 3 bases from V and 0 bases from J; junction bases left unmatched: 11. CDR3 sequence: CATSSGGTSGRTEYQETQYF. The DNA for the CDR3 is TGTGCCACCAGCAGCGGTGGGACTAGCGGGAGGACAGAGTACCAAGAGACCCAGTACTTC.

The V call is TRBV15, the J call TRBJ2-7, with D possibly being TRBD1 (5 bases). CDR1 and CDR2 (germline): LNHNV, YYDKDF (reference sequence). V was trimmed by 1 base and J by 7 bases, leaving 20 bases between them. This CDR3 contains 16 residues. CDR3 nucleotides: TGTGCCACCAGCAGAGTATATGGGGCCCCACCGGAGGAGCAGTACTTC. Translating it yields CATSRVYGAPPEEQYF.

This chain connects TRBV4-1 to TRBJ2-6, with 8 nucleotides matching TRBD1. This CDR3 spans 18 amino acids. Germline V gene lookup returns CDR1 MGHRA and CDR2 YSYEKL. The V and J ends lost 5 bases and 4 bases, in that order; junction bases with no gene match: 13. DNA of the CDR3: TGCGCCAGCAGCTCCGAAGGCCAGGGGGCAGCGGGGGCCAACGTCCTGACTTTC. Its protein is CASSSEGQGAAGANVLTF.

This clone was observed once. The rearrangement uses TRBV7-3 and TRBJ1-2; 7 nucleotides align to TRBD1. V lost 5 bases, J lost 7 bases, and 7 bases stayed unmatched. The CDR3 extends over 13 amino acids. Germline CDR1 is SGHTA and CDR2 is FQGTGA. This CDR3 reads CASSPDRVAGYTF. For the CDR3, the DNA is TGTGCCAGCAGCCCCGACAGGGTTGCTGGCTACACCTTC. The full variable domain, its missing parts supplied by reference TRBV7-3 and TRBJ1-2, is GAGVSQTPSNKVTEKGKYVELRCDPISGHTALYWYRQSLGQGPEFLIYFQGTGAADDSGLPNDRFFAVRPEGSVSTLKIQRTERGDSAVYLCASSPDRVAGYTFGSGTRLTVV.